The next 10 T cell receptor beta chains were all read from a single sample in a study of blood T cell repertoires in COVID-19. Some clones are missing from TCRdb's copy, which holds only in-frame ones; the method was immunoSEQ multiplex PCR. The sample contains about 240,000 clones, approximately 80% of which appear only once. The material sequenced was peripheral blood. The receptors here all came from a woman aged 18-29 years with acute or convalescent COVID-19.

DNA of the CDR3: TGTGCCAGCAGTTACTCCTGGGCAGGGGGCAGGTCGAAGCAGTACTTC. It is translated as CASSYSWAGGRSKQYF. The rearrangement links TRBV6-5 to TRBJ2-7, with 8 bases that match TRBD1. Germline CDR1 and CDR2: MNHEY and SVGAGI. This CDR3 region has 16 residues. V dropped 0 bases and J dropped 8; count of bases not matched to a gene: 12.

This clone was seen once. The chain combines TRBV7-6 with TRBJ2-1; 10 positions match TRBD2. The V segment lost 3 bases and the J segment 9 bases; nucleotides outside the gene matches: 14. Per germline, CDR1 SGHVS and CDR2 FNYEAQ. This CDR3 comprises 17 residues. The CDR3, as DNA: TGTGCCAGCAGCTTGGGGCCTTCCCTAGCGGGAGTCTCTGAGCAGTTCTTC. Its protein is CASSLGPSLAGVSEQFF.

This chain links TRBV19 with TRBJ1-5; possibly TRBD1 for D (5 bases). Germline CDR1 reads LNHDA; CDR2 reads SQIVND (reference sequence). This CDR3 is built from 13 residues. With 7 bases removed from V and 5 bases from J, the gap between germline ends came to 12 bases. The chain's CDR3 is CASIQGNYQPQHF. The CDR3 DNA follows: TGTGCCAGTATCCAGGGAAATTATCAGCCCCAGCATTTT.

V is TRBV9 and J is TRBJ2-3; TRBD2 agrees at 8 bases. This CDR3 region has 16 residues. Per the germline V gene, CDR1 is SGDLS and CDR2 is YYNGEE. V lost 1 base, J lost 0 bases, and 4 bases stayed unmatched. The CDR3 loop reads CASSVFASGSTDTQYF. For the CDR3, the DNA is TGTGCCAGCAGCGTATTTGCTAGCGGGAGCACAGATACGCAGTATTTT. The whole variable domain, filled in from reference TRBV9 and TRBJ2-3, reads DSGVTQTPKHLITATGQRVTLRCSPRSGDLSVYWYQQSLDQGLQFLIQYYNGEERAKGNILERFSAQQFPDLHSELNLSSLELGDSALYFCASSVFASGSTDTQYFGPGTRLTVL.

CDR3: CASSPDPGGSNEQFF. CDR3 nucleotide sequence: TGTGCCAGCAGCCCCGATCCGGGAGGGAGTAATGAGCAGTTCTTC. The V call is TRBV3-1 (or the pseudogene TRBV3-2), the J call TRBJ2-1; 8 nucleotides line up with TRBD2. The CDR3 extends over 15 amino acids. Per germline, CDR1 LGHDT and CDR2 YNNKEL (reference sequence). The ends lost 4 bases at V and 7 bases at J; junction bases unmatched: 9.

The chain is built from TRBV7-9 and TRBJ2-7; 9 bases map to TRBD2. The CDR3 has 11 amino acids. V gave up 9 bases and J gave up 7 bases; unmatched junction bases: 4. Germline V gives CDR1 SEHNR, CDR2 FQNEAQ (reference sequence). The CDR3 loop reads CASTLAGEQYF. Written as DNA, the CDR3 is TGTGCCAGTACACTAGCGGGTGAGCAGTACTTC.

This clone was observed a handful of times. The chain carries TRBV28 and TRBJ2-7, with D perhaps matching TRBD2 (5 bases). The CDR3 consists of 14 residues. V was clipped by 5 bases and J by 2 bases, with 13 bases between them. Germline V gives CDR1 MDHEN, CDR2 SYDVKM. The CDR3 coding sequence is TGTGCCAGCAGTCCCGAAGGAGGAGCCTACGAGCAGTACTTC. Its protein is CASSPEGGAYEQYF.

The V gene is TRBV7-8, the J gene TRBJ2-7, with no clear D. This CDR3 comprises 15 residues. Germline CDR1 reads SGHVS; CDR2 reads FQNEAQ. Trimming cost V 5 bases and J 2 bases, with 16 bases left between them. The CDR3 region is CASSPSNIAAYEQYF. The CDR3 bases are TGTGCCAGCAGCCCCTCGAACATTGCCGCCTACGAGCAGTACTTC.

The rearrangement links TRBV3-1 (or the pseudogene TRBV3-2) to TRBJ2-7; 12 nucleotides align to TRBD2. Germline V CDR1 and CDR2: LGHDT, YNNKEL (reference sequence). J gave up 6 bases and V 1 base, and 16 bases lay outside the gene matches. This CDR3 is built from 19 residues. CDR3 protein: CASSQVLRRTSGTVGEQYF. CDR3 sequence (DNA): TGTGCCAGCAGCCAAGTACTACGGAGGACTAGCGGGACGGTGGGCGAGCAGTACTTC.

The chain combines TRBV10-3 with TRBJ1-4; perhaps TRBD1 as D (5 bases). The CDR3 is made up of 12 amino acids. Trimming removed 6 bases at V and 6 bases at J, with 8 bases between. The germline V gene encodes CDR1 ENHRY and CDR2 SYGVKD. The CDR3 is CAISGRDEKLFF. The CDR3 region has the DNA TGTGCCATCAGCGGCAGGGATGAAAAACTGTTTTTT.